The T cell receptor beta chain described here comes from a study of spatial heterogeneity in lung cancer. For the study at large: There were consistently more beta-chain sequences detected than alpha-chain sequences.

Every TCR cDNA molecule bore a unique molecular identifier. TCRdb processed the 5' RACE reads anew with MiXCR; each CDR3 protein has one entry. The data contain about 23,000 distinct CDR3 sequences, 3.3% of them singletons. Study-wide results and limits: There were more appearances of ubiquitous expanded tumor TCRs in blood at resection than at follow-up.

This clonotype was observed many times. Its antigen is currently unknown. The ends lost 4 bases at V and 2 bases at J; junction bases unmatched: 3. The CDR3 covers 15 residues. CDR1 and CDR2 (germline): MNHEY, SMNVEV (reference sequence). Documented time point: sample taken at primary tumor resection. Material for sequencing was whole RNA from tumor, nontumor lung or frozen PBMC, left unsorted. The donor population consisted of 72 patients with untreated, early-stage non-small cell lung cancer. This chain connects TRBV27 to TRBJ2-3; 10 bases fit TRBD2. This TCR came from a female donor with early-stage non-small cell lung cancer. The input for sequencing was PBMCs, taken at surgery. The CDR3 DNA is TGTGCCAGCAGTTCGCTAGCGGGGGTCACAGATACGCAGTATTTT. Residues: CASSSLAGVTDTQYF.